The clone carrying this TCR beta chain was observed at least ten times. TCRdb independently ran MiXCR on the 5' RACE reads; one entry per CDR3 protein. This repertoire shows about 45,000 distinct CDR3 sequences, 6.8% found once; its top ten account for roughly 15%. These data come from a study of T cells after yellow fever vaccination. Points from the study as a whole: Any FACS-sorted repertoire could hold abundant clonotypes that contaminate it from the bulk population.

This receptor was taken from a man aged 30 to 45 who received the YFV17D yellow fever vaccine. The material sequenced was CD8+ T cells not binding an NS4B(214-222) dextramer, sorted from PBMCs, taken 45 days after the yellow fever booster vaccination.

The CDR3: CASSFMTALYEQYF. The CDR3 DNA sequence: TGTGCCAGCAGTTTTATGACCGCACTTTACGAGCAGTACTTC. The J gene is TRBJ2-7, the V gene TRBV28; D is unresolved. Germline loops: CDR1 MDHEN, CDR2 SYDVKM. Trimming shortened V by 3 bases and J by 4 bases, and 13 bases separated the two germline ends. The CDR3 is made up of 14 amino acids.